This entry lists 5 T cell receptor beta chains sequenced from one sample in a study of control samples from healthy donors and cancer patients. Sequencing was performed with immunoSEQ multiplex PCR; in TCRdb, only in-frame clones are kept and a portion is missing. Among roughly 100,000 clones listed, roughly 88% were seen once. Sequences were obtained from blood. These receptors were taken from a man younger than 40 in good health.

V and J are TRBV19 and TRBJ1-2; D remains ambiguous. This CDR3 spans 12 amino acids. The germline gives CDR1 LNHDA, CDR2 SQIVND (reference sequence). The ends were cut back, 7 bases at V and 5 bases at J, with 11 bases in the middle. As DNA, the CDR3 is TGTGCCAGTACCCTCGGGATTTATGGCTACACCTTC. This sequence encodes CASTLGIYGYTF.

The chain links TRBV6-1 to TRBJ1-6, with unresolved D. CDR3 length equals 14 residues. Germline CDR1 MNHNS, CDR2 SASEGT. V lost 3 bases and J lost 9, with 12 bases in between. This CDR3 is CASSEVPSGSPLHF. For the CDR3, the DNA is TGTGCCAGCAGTGAGGTACCGAGTGGTTCACCCCTCCACTTT.

The chain uses TRBV19 and TRBJ2-1, with 13 bases identical to TRBD2. Trimming cost V 4 bases and J 1 base; bases outside gene matches: 1. The CDR3 sequence is 16 residues long. In germline, CDR1 is LNHDA, CDR2 SQIVND (reference sequence). The CDR3 region is CASSTLAGGSYNEQFF. The CDR3 nucleotides are TGTGCCAGTAGTACACTAGCGGGAGGGTCCTACAATGAGCAGTTCTTC.

This chain uses TRBV9 with TRBJ2-3; D might be TRBD1 (5 bases). Germline CDR1 reads SGDLS; CDR2 reads YYNGEE. Trimming took off 4 bases at V and 6 bases at J, with 9 bases between the two ends. This CDR3 contains 12 residues. The chain's CDR3 is CASSSRVDTQYF. DNA for the CDR3: TGTGCCAGCAGCTCCAGGGTGGATACGCAGTATTTT.

The gene calls are TRBV6-4 and TRBJ2-2; 9 bases map to TRBD1. The CDR3 is 16 amino acids. Germline lookup yields CDR1 MRHNA and CDR2 SNTAGT. The V gene end was trimmed by 5 bases and the J gene end by 0 bases; junction bases not matched to a gene: 4. CDR3 nucleotides: TGTGCCAGCAGTCCAACAGGGGGCGCGAACACCGGGGAGCTGTTTTTT. This codes for CASSPTGGANTGELFF.